A single sample gave rise to the 21 T cell receptor beta chains below, sequenced in a study of PD-L1 blockade in urothelial cancer (dated by TCRdb to about 2017). Library prep was done by the immunoSEQ multiplex PCR assay. Here the immuneACCESS table is served through TCRdb, limited to in-frame sequences with V and J called. Missing clones are a known gap in these copies; in checked studies unresolved V genes cover under half, and the rest lacks a known reason. The sample profile shows around 62,000 clones; about nine tenths of them were found once. Over 9% of the sample is taken by the ten largest. According to the study, the label for this sample's time point signals: peripheral blood 6 weeks after treatment start. Specimen: PBMCs, collected around atezolizumab (anti-PD-L1) treatment. The receptor set was obtained from a man aged 60 to 75 with urothelial cancer.

The J gene is TRBJ2-5, the V gene TRBV28; 14 nucleotides line up with TRBD2. CDR1 is MDHEN, CDR2 SYDVKM, per germline. The CDR3 runs 15 residues. The trim removed 7 bases at V and 6 bases at J, leaving 7 bases unmatched. CDR3 in DNA: TGTGCCAGCAACCAGGGACTAGCGGGAGTAAAGACCCAGTACTTC. Translated: CASNQGLAGVKTQYF. Looking up the rest from reference TRBV28 and TRBJ2-5 gives the full variable domain: DVKVTQSSRYLVKRTGEKVFLECVQDMDHENMFWYRQDPGLGLRLIYFSYDVKMKEKGDIPEGYSVSREKKERFSLILESASTNQTSMYLCASNQGLAGVKTQYFGPGTRLLVL.

This clone has only one observation. The chain employs TRBV9 and TRBJ2-5; D perhaps matches TRBD2 (5 bases). This CDR3 comprises 13 residues. Germline V lookup: CDR1 SGDLS, CDR2 YYNGEE. The V and J ends lost 2 bases and 5 bases respectively, with 10 bases between them. CDR3 sequence: CASSVSERETQYF. The CDR3 DNA reads TGTGCCAGCAGCGTGTCCGAGCGGGAGACCCAGTACTTC.

This clone has only one observation. This chain uses TRBV2 with TRBJ2-3; tentatively, D is TRBD1 (6 bases). Germline V gene data show CDR1 as SNHLY and CDR2 as FYNNEI. The CDR3 loop spans 15 amino acids. V shed 3 bases and J shed 4 bases, with 14 bases lying between them. The DNA of the CDR3 is TGTGCCAGCAGTGATTTGGGGGCTGGGGCAGATACGCAGTATTTT. Its protein is CASSDLGAGADTQYF.

The chain recombines TRBV11-3 with TRBJ1-2; D is ambiguous. The CDR3 length is 14 residues. Per the germline V gene, CDR1 is SGHNT and CDR2 is YENEEA. The germline V and J ends were trimmed by 5 bases and 4 bases, with 14 bases remaining between them. The chain's CDR3 is CASSLTRAGYGYTF. CDR3 coding DNA: TGTGCCAGCAGCCTGACGAGAGCGGGCTATGGCTACACCTTC.

The chain joins TRBV7-9 to TRBJ2-2, with a possible D match to TRBD2 (5 bases). Germline CDR1 reads SEHNR; CDR2 reads FQNEAQ (reference sequence). V was trimmed by 5 bases and J by 4 bases, leaving 11 bases between them. This CDR3 is built from 14 residues. CDR3 amino acids: CASSRVRGTGELFF. The CDR3 nucleotides are TGTGCCAGCAGCCGGGTTCGGGGCACCGGGGAGCTGTTTTTT. Complete variable domain (other parts from reference TRBV7-9 and TRBJ2-2): DTGVSQNPRHKITKRGQNVTFRCDPISEHNRLYWYRQTLGQGPEFLTYFQNEAQLEKSRLLSDRFSAERPKGSFSTLEIQRTEQGDSAMYLCASSRVRGTGELFFGEGSRLTVL.

The sample holds one count of this clone. The genes are TRBV6-5 and TRBJ2-5; D possibly corresponds to TRBD2 (7 bases). V was trimmed by 6 bases and J by 1 base, leaving 15 bases between them. This CDR3 is 15 amino acids long. CDR1 is MNHEY and CDR2 is SVGAGI in the germline V gene. The CDR3: CASSWGGRSQETQYF. As DNA, the CDR3 is TGTGCCAGCAGCTGGGGGGGCCGGTCCCAAGAGACCCAGTACTTC.

CDR3 residues: CASSDWQVFSTGYEQYF. DNA for the CDR3: TGTGCCAGCAGTGATTGGCAGGTTTTCTCAACGGGGTACGAGCAGTACTTC. The chain links TRBV2 to TRBJ2-7; D is possibly TRBD2 (5 bases). V was pared by 3 bases and J by 4 bases, with 22 bases between. The CDR3 is made up of 17 amino acids. CDR1 and CDR2 (germline): SNHLY, FYNNEI.

V gene TRBV27 combines with J gene TRBJ1-5; tentative D call: TRBD1 (5 bases). This CDR3 contains 14 residues. The germline gives CDR1 MNHEY, CDR2 SMNVEV (reference sequence). Trimming stripped 3 bases from V and 3 bases from J, with 9 bases between. This chain's CDR3 is CASSLGRTNQPQHF. DNA for the CDR3: TGTGCCAGCAGTTTGGGGCGGACCAATCAGCCCCAGCATTTT.

The count of this clone is one. V gene TRBV30 combines with J gene TRBJ1-1, with TRBD1 matching 12 bases. Germline values: CDR1 GTSNPN, CDR2 SVGIG (reference sequence). This CDR3 comprises 17 residues. With V trimmed by 7 bases and J by 0 bases, 12 bases remained unmatched. The CDR3 DNA is TGTGCCTCCAATGGGGACAGGGGGCCTTGGGTGAACACTGAAGCTTTCTTT. This gives the protein CASNGDRGPWVNTEAFF.

The chain couples TRBV19 to TRBJ1-5; perhaps TRBD1 as D (6 bases). Trimming cost V 4 bases and J 2 bases, with 15 bases left between them. Germline V gene sequence: CDR1 LNHDA, CDR2 SQIVND (reference sequence). The CDR3 runs 16 residues. The CDR3 coding sequence is TGTGCCAGTAGTAAATCTGGGGGCAAAGGCAATCAGCCCCAGCATTTT. It encodes CASSKSGGKGNQPQHF.

The chain combines TRBV6-1 with TRBJ1-1; D is uncertain. CDR1 and CDR2 from the germline V gene are MNHNS and SASEGT. CDR3 size: 15 residues. Trimming shortened V by 5 bases and J by 1 base, and 14 bases separated the two germline ends. Here the CDR3 reads CASSQNSRKNTEAFF. Written as DNA, the CDR3 is TGTGCCAGCAGTCAGAATTCAAGAAAGAACACTGAAGCTTTCTTT.

This chain joins TRBV11-2 and TRBJ2-1; 9 bases agree with TRBD1. CDR3 length: 14 amino acids. Germline CDR1 is SGHAT and CDR2 is FQNNGV. Trimming cost V 3 bases and J 7 bases; bases outside gene matches: 4. The CDR3 loop is CASSFGTGRNEQFF. The CDR3 DNA reads as TGTGCCAGCAGCTTTGGGACAGGGAGGAATGAGCAGTTCTTC.

The rearrangement links TRBV25-1 to TRBJ2-2, with D possibly matching TRBD2 (5 bases). CDR1 is MGHDK and CDR2 is SYGVNS in the germline V gene. Trimming left V 1 base short and J 8 bases short, with 14 bases between. The CDR3 extends over 15 amino acids. CDR3 coding DNA: TGTGCCAGCAGTGAATCGACGGGGAGCTGGGGGGAGCTGTTTTTT. This encodes CASSESTGSWGELFF.

The chain has TRBV2 and TRBJ1-2; the D is unclear. This CDR3 region has 13 residues. Germline lookup yields CDR1 SNHLY and CDR2 FYNNEI. The V and J ends lost 3 bases and 7 bases respectively, with 12 bases between them. For the CDR3, the DNA is TGTGCCAGCAGTGAGGCGGACTGGGGTGGCTACACCTTC. Amino acid sequence: CASSEADWGGYTF.

The gene calls are TRBV19 and TRBJ2-6; TRBD2 agrees at 8 bases. The CDR3 is made up of 17 amino acids. J lost 1 base, V lost 8 bases, and 10 bases had no gene match. CDR1 is LNHDA and CDR2 is SQIVND in the germline V gene (reference sequence). For the CDR3, the DNA is TGTGCCAGTGCCCGGGGGGGCGGTAGTTCTGGGGCCAACGTCCTGACTTTC. Amino acid sequence: CASARGGGSSGANVLTF. Based on the CDR3 plus reference TRBV19 and TRBJ2-6, the full variable domain is DGGITQSPKYLFRKEGQNVTLSCEQNLNHDAMYWYRQDPGQGLRLIYYSQIVNDFQKGDIAEGYSVSREKKESFPLTVTSAQKNPTAFYLCASARGGGSSGANVLTFGAGSRLTVL.

The chain couples TRBV11-3 to TRBJ2-5; 11 bases are a match to TRBD2. CDR3 length: 13 residues. V dropped 6 bases and J dropped 7; count of bases not matched to a gene: 4. CDR1 is SGHNT, CDR2 YENEEA, per germline. CDR3 in amino acids: CASRVAGGLTQYF. In DNA, the CDR3 is TGTGCCAGCAGGGTAGCGGGGGGGCTGACCCAGTACTTC. The variable domain in full, with the rest retrieved from reference TRBV11-3 and TRBJ2-5, is EAGVVQSPRYKIIEKKQPVAFWCNPISGHNTLYWYLQNLGQGPELLIRYENEEAVDDSQLPKDRFSAERLKGVDSTLKIQPAELGDSAVYLCASRVAGGLTQYFGPGTRLLVL.

The V gene is TRBV19, the J gene TRBJ2-7; TRBD1 might be the D (6 bases). V shed 6 bases and J shed 2 bases, with 11 bases lying between them. Germline assignment: CDR1 LNHDA and CDR2 SQIVND (reference sequence). The CDR3 runs to 13 residues. CDR3 protein: CASRSKGAYEQYF. CDR3 bases: TGTGCCAGTAGGTCGAAGGGGGCCTACGAGCAGTACTTC.

This chain connects TRBV5-6 to TRBJ2-3; TRBD1 matches 7 bases. J was trimmed by 3 bases and V by 6 bases; bases with no gene match: 4. Germline assignment: CDR1 SGHDT and CDR2 YYEEEE. The CDR3 runs 13 residues. The CDR3 nucleotides are TGTGCCAGCAACAAGGACAGGACAGATACGCAGTATTTT. This sequence encodes CASNKDRTDTQYF. The full variable domain, with the rest looked up from reference TRBV5-6 and TRBJ2-3, is DAGVTQSPTHLIKTRGQQVTLRCSPKSGHDTVSWYQQALGQGPQFIFQYYEEEERQRGNFPDRFSGHQFPNYSSELNVNALLLGDSALYLCASNKDRTDTQYFGPGTRLTVL.

CDR3 nucleotide sequence: TGTGCCAGCAGCGTTACAGGGGGCGGAAATAGCAATCAGCCCCAGCATTTT. Its translation is CASSVTGGGNSNQPQHF. This chain uses TRBV7-2 with TRBJ1-5; 9 nucleotides line up with TRBD1. Germline values: CDR1 SGHTA, CDR2 FQGNSA. The CDR3 spans 17 residues. Trimming took 5 bases from V and 0 from J; bases not matched to a gene: 8.

With respect to this clone: The sample has other DNA sequences that encode this CDR3 too. V is TRBV5-1 and J is TRBJ1-5; D ambiguous. CDR1 and CDR2 (germline): SGHRS, YFSETQ. V shed 1 base and J shed 0 bases, with 8 bases lying between them. There are 15 residues in the CDR3. CDR3 coding DNA: TGCGCCAGCAGCTTGTCGGGAGATAGCAATCAGCCCCAGCATTTT. Protein: CASSLSGDSNQPQHF.

The chain carries TRBV2 and TRBJ1-2, with D uncertain. The length of the CDR3 is 15 residues. Germline CDR1 reads SNHLY; CDR2 reads FYNNEI. Trimming cost V 6 bases and J 6 bases, with 20 bases left between them. The CDR3 loop reads CASSEQWLNLDGYTF. In DNA, the CDR3 is TGTGCCAGCAGCGAACAATGGTTGAACTTAGATGGCTACACCTTC. Based on the CDR3 plus reference TRBV2 and TRBJ1-2, the full variable domain is EPEVTQTPSHQVTQMGQEVILRCVPISNHLYFYWYRQILGQKVEFLVSFYNNEISEKSEIFDDQFSVERPDGSNFTLKIRSTKLEDSAMYFCASSEQWLNLDGYTFGSGTRLTVV.